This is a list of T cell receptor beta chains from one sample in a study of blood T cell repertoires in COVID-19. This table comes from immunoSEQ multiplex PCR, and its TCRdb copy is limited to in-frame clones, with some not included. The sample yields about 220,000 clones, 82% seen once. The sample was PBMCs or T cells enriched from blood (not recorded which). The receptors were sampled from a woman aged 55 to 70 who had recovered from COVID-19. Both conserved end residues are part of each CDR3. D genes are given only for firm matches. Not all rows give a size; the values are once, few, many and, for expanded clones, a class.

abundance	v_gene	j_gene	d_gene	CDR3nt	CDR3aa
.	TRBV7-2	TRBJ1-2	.	TGTGCCAGCAGCTTAGCCGCGACAGGATCTAACTATGGCTACACCTTC	CASSLAATGSNYGYTF
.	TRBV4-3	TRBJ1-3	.	TGCGCCAGCAGCCAAGCCCCTACCCGGAGTTCTGGAAACACCATATATTTT	CASSQAPTRSSGNTIYF
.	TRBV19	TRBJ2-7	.	TGTGCCACTTCACAGGATCCTAGCTCCTACGAGCAGTACTTC	CATSQDPSSYEQYF
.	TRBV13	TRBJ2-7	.	TGTGCCAGCAGCTCCAAAACAGGGTACGAGCAGTACTTC	CASSSKTGYEQYF
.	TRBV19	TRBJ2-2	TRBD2	TGTGCCAGTAGTATTGCGGGAGGTCGTTTCACCGGGGAGCTGTTTTTT	CASSIAGGRFTGELFF
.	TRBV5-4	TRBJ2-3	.	TGTGCCAGCAGCTCACAGGGCCTCCTTACCGATACGCAGTATTTT	CASSSQGLLTDTQYF
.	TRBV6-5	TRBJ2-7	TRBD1	TGTGCCAGCAGCCGGGACAGGGTAAGCTCCTACGAGCAGTACTTC	CASSRDRVSSYEQYF
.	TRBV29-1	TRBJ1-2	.	TGCAGCGGCCGGGACACAAACTATGGCTACACCTTC	CSGRDTNYGYTF
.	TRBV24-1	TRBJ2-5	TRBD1	TGTGCCACCAGTGACCATAGACAGGGACAGGAGACCCAGTACTTC	CATSDHRQGQETQYF
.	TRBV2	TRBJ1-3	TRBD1	TGTGCCAGCAGAGACGGACAGGGAGGAAACACCATATATTTT	CASRDGQGGNTIYF
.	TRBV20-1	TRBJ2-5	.	TGCAGTGCTAGTGGGCAGCGGGAGACCCAGTACTTC	CSASGQRETQYF
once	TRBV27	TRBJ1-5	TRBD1	TGTGCCAGCAGTACACAGGGGGGAGGCAATCAGCCCCAGCATTTT	CASSTQGGGNQPQHF
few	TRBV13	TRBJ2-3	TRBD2	TGTGCCAGCAGCTCCGGACTAGCGGGGGACAGGGATACGCAGTATTTT	CASSSGLAGDRDTQYF
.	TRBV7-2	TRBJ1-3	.	TGTGCCAGCAGCTTACCCGAGGGAGGAAACACCATATATTTT	CASSLPEGGNTIYF
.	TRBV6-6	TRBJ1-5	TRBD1	TGTGCCAGCAGTTACTCGGTTGGGACAGGCAATCAGCCCCAGCATTTT	CASSYSVGTGNQPQHF
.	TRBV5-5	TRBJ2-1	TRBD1	TGTGCCAGCAGCTTGGTCTGGGACAGGGAAAATAATGAGCAGTTCTTC	CASSLVWDRENNEQFF
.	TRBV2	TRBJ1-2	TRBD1	TGTGCCAGCAGGGAAGAGACAGGGAGGCGTGGCTACACCTTC	CASREETGRRGYTF
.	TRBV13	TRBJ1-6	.	TGTGCCAGCAGCTTAGGCCCTCTTACAGGGAATAATTCACCCCTCCACTTT	CASSLGPLTGNNSPLHF
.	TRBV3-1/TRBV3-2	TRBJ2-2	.	TGTGCCAGCAGCCAAGACCAGACAGGGTGGGACTCCGGGGAGCTGTTTTTT	CASSQDQTGWDSGELFF
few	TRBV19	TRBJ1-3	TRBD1	TGTGCCAGCCGACAGGGGGCAATTGGAAACACCATATATTTT	CASRQGAIGNTIYF
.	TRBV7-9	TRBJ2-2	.	TGTGCCAGCAGCCGAGAGCGGACAGCCGGGGAGCTGTTTTTT	CASSRERTAGELFF
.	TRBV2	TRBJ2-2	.	TGTGCCAGCAGTGAAATGGAGGTAGCGAGCACCGGGGAGCTGTTTTTT	CASSEMEVASTGELFF
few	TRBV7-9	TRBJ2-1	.	TGTGCCAGCAGCAGCCAGAACAGTGAGCAGTTCTTC	CASSSQNSEQFF
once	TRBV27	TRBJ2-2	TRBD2	TGTGCCAGCAGTTTATATGCCCGGCGGATAGCGGGGGGGCGGGCCACCGGGGAGCTGTTTTTT	CASSLYARRIAGGRATGELFF
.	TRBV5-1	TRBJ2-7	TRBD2	TGCGCCAGCAGCTTGGCCCTCGCTAGCGGGAGGGCCGGGTTAAGCGACGAGCAGTACTTC	CASSLALASGRAGLSDEQYF
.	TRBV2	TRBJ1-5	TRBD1	TGTGCCAGCAGTGGACAGGGGGTTTACAATCAGCCCCAGCATTTT	CASSGQGVYNQPQHF
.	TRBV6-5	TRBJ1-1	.	TGTGCCAGCCATTGGGGGGCTGAAGCTTTCTTT	CASHWGAEAFF
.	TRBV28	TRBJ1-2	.	TGTGCCAGCAGTCTGCGGACAGTCTATGGCTACACCTTC	CASSLRTVYGYTF